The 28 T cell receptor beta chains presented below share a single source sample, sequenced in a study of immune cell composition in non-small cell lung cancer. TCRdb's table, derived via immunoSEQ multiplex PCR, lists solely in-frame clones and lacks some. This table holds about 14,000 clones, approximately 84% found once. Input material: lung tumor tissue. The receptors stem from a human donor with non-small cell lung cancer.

CDR3 DNA: TGTGCCAGCTCACCCCCAGCGGCCGGGGAGCTGTTTTTT. The encoded protein is CASSPPAAGELFF. The chain links TRBV18 to TRBJ2-2; TRBD2 is a possible D gene (5 bases). Germline-derived CDR1 and CDR2 are KGHSH and LQKENI. The CDR3 loop spans 13 amino acids. V dropped 3 bases and J dropped 6 bases, with 8 bases sitting between them.

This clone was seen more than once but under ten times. CDR3 nucleotides: TGTGCCAGCGTGGCGGGGGAGACCGGGGAGCTGTTTTTT. Translation gives CASVAGETGELFF. The rearrangement links TRBV6-1 to TRBJ2-2; 7 bases map to TRBD2. Germline V gives CDR1 MNHNS, CDR2 SASEGT. CDR3 length equals 13 residues. The V and J ends lost 8 bases and 5 bases, in that order; junction bases with no gene match: 5.

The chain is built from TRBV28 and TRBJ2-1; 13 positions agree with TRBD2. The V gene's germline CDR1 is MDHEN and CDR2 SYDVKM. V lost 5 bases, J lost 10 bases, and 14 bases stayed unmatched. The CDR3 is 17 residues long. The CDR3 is CASSTVPGLAGFLEQFF. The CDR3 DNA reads TGTGCCAGCAGTACAGTCCCGGGACTAGCGGGATTTCTGGAGCAGTTCTTC.

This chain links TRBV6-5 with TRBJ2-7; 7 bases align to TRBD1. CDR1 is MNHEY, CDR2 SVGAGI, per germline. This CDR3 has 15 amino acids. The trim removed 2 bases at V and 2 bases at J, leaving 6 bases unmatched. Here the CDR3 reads CASSYLSTGAYEQYF. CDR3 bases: TGTGCCAGCAGTTACCTCAGCACAGGGGCCTACGAGCAGTACTTC.

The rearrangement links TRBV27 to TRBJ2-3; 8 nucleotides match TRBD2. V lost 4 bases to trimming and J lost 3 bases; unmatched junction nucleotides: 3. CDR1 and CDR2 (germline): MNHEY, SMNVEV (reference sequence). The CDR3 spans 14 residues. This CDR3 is CASSSGGATDTQYF. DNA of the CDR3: TGTGCCAGCAGTTCCGGGGGGGCGACAGATACGCAGTATTTT.

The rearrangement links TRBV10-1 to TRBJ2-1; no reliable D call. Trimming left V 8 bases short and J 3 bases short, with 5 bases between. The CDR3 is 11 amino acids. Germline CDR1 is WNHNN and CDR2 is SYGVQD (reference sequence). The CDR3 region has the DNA TGCGCCAGCCGGTTCTACAATGAGCAGTTCTTC. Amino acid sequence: CASRFYNEQFF.

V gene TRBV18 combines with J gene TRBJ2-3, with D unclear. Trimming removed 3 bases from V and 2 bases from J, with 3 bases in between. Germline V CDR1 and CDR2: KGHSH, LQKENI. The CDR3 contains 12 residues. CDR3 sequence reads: CASSPNTDTQYF. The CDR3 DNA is TGTGCCAGCTCACCGAACACAGATACGCAGTATTTT.

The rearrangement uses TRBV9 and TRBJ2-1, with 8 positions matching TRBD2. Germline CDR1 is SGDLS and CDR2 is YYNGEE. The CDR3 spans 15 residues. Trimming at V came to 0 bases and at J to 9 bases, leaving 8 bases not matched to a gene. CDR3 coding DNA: TGTGCCAGCAGCGTAGGGGCTAGCGGGCAGGGTGAGCAGTTCTTC. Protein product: CASSVGASGQGEQFF.

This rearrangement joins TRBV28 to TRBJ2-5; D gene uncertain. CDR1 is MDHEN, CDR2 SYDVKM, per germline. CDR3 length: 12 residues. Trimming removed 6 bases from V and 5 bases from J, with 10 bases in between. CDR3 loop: CASSPLGETQYF. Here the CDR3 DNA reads TGTGCCAGCAGCCCTCTGGGGGAGACCCAGTACTTC.

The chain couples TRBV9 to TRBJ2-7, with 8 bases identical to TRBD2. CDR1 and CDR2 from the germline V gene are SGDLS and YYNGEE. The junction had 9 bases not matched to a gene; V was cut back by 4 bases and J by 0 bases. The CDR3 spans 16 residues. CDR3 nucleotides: TGTGCCAGCAGCACCCGGCGGGGGGCCAGCTCCTACGAGCAGTACTTC. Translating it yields CASSTRRGASSYEQYF.

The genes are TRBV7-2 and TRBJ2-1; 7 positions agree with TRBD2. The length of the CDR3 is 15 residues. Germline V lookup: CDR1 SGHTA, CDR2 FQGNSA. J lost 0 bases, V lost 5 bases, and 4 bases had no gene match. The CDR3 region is CASSAGTTSYNEQFF. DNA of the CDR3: TGTGCCAGCAGCGCCGGGACTACCTCCTACAATGAGCAGTTCTTC.

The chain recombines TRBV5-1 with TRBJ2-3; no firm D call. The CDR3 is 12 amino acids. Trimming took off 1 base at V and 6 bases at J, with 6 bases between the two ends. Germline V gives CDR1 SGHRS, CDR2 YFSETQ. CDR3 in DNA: TGCGCCAGCAGCTTGACTTCGGATACGCAGTATTTT. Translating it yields CASSLTSDTQYF.

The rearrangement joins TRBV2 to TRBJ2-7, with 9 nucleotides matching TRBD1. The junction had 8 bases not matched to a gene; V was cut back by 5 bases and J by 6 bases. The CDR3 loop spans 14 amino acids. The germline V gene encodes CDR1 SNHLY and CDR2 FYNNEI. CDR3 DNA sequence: TGTGCCAGCAGTTCAGGGACAGGGTTCTCCGAGCAGTACTTC. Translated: CASSSGTGFSEQYF.

CDR3 sequence: CASLVSGMSYEQYF. The DNA of the CDR3 is TGTGCCAGCTTGGTTAGCGGAATGTCCTACGAGCAGTACTTC. This chain links TRBV2 with TRBJ2-7; a weak D match, TRBD2 (6 bases). The CDR3 length is 14 residues. Germline V gene sequence: CDR1 SNHLY, CDR2 FYNNEI. Trimming pared 8 bases from V and 1 base from J, leaving 15 bases between.

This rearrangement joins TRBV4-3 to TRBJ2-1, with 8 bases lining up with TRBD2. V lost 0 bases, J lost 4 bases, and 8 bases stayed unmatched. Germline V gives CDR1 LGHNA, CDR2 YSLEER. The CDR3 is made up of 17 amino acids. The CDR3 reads CASSQDPGLVTYNEQFF. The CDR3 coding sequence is TGCGCCAGCAGCCAAGATCCGGGACTAGTGACGTACAATGAGCAGTTCTTC.

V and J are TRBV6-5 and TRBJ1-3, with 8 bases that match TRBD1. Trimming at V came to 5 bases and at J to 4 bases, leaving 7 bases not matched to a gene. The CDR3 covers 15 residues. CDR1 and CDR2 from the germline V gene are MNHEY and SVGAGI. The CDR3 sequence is CASSRTGLRGNTIYF. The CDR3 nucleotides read TGTGCCAGCAGTCGGACAGGGTTGCGAGGAAACACCATATATTTT.

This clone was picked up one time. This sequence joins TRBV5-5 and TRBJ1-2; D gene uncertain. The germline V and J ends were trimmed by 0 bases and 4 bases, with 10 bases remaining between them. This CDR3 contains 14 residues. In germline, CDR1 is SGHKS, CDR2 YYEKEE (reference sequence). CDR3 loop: CASSLAPESYGYTF. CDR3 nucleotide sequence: TGTGCCAGCAGCTTGGCCCCAGAATCCTATGGCTACACCTTC. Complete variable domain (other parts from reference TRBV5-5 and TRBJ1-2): DAGVTQSPTHLIKTRGQQVTLRCSPISGHKSVSWYQQVLGQGPQFIFQYYEKEERGRGNFPDRFSARQFPNYSSELNVNALLLGDSALYLCASSLAPESYGYTFGSGTRLTVV.

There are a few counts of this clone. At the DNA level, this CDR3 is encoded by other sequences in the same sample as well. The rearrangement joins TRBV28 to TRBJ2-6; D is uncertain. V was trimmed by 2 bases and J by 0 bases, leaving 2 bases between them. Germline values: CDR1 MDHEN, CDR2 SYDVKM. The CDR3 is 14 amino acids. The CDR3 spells CASSLSSGANVLTF. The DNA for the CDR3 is TGTGCCAGCAGTTTAAGCTCTGGGGCCAACGTCCTGACTTTC.

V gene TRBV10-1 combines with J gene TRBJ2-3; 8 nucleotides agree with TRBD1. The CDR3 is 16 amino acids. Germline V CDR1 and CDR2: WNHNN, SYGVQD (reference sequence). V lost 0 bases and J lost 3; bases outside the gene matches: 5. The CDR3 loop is CASSESRGRWTDTQYF. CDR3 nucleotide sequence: TGCGCCAGCAGTGAGTCCAGGGGGCGTTGGACAGATACGCAGTATTTT.

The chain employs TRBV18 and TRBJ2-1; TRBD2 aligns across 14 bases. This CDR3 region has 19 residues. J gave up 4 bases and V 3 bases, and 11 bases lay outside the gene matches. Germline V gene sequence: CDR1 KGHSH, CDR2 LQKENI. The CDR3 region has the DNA TGTGCCAGCTCACCTTCGGGACTAGCGGGAGTGGGCGGTTACAATGAGCAGTTCTTC. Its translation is CASSPSGLAGVGGYNEQFF.

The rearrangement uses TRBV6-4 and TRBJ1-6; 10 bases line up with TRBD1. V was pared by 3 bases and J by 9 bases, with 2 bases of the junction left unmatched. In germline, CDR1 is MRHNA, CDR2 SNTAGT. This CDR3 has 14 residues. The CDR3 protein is CASSEGQGGSPLHF. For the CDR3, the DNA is TGTGCCAGCAGTGAAGGACAGGGGGGTTCACCCCTCCACTTT.

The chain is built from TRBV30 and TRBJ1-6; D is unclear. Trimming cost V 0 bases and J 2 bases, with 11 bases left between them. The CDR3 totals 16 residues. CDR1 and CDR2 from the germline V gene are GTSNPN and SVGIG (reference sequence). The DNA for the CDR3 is TGTGCCTGGAGTGTATCTGTGGGCACCTATAATTCACCCCTCCACTTT. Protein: CAWSVSVGTYNSPLHF.

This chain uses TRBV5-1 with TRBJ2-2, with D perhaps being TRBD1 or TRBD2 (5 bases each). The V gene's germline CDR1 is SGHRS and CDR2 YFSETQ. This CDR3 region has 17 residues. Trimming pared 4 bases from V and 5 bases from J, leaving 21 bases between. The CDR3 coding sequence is TGCGCCAGCAGCCCTCGTGGGGGTGCCCTAGGAACCGGGGAGCTGTTTTTT. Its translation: CASSPRGGALGTGELFF.

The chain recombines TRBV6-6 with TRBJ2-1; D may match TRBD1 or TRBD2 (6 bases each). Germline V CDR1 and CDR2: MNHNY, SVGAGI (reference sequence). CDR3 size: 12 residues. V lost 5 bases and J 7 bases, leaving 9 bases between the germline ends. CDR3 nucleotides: TGTGCCAGCAGTACAGGGAGGAATGAGCAGTTCTTC. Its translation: CASSTGRNEQFF.

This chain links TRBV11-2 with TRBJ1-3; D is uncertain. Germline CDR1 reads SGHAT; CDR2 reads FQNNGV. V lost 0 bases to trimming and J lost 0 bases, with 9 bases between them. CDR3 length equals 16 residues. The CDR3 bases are TGTGCCAGCAGCTTAGATTGGTCGGGCTCTGGAAACACCATATATTTT. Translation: CASSLDWSGSGNTIYF.

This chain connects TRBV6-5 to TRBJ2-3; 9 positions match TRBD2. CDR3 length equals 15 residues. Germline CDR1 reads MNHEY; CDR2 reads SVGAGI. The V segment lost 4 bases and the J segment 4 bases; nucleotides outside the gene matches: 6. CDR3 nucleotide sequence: TGTGCCAGCAGTTTTTTTAGCGGGAGACCAGATACGCAGTATTTT. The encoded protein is CASSFFSGRPDTQYF.

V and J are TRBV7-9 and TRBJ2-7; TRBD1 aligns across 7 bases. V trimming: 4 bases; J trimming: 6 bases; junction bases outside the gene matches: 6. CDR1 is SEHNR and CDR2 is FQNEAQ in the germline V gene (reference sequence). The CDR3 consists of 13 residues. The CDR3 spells CASSSQGFSEQYF. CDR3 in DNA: TGTGCCAGCAGCTCACAGGGGTTCAGCGAGCAGTACTTC.

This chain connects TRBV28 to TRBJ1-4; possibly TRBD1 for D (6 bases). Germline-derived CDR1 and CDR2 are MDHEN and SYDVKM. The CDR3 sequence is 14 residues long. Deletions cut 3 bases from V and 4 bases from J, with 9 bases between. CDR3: CASSFRGLNEKLFF. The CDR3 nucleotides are TGTGCCAGCAGTTTCAGGGGCCTTAATGAAAAACTGTTTTTT.